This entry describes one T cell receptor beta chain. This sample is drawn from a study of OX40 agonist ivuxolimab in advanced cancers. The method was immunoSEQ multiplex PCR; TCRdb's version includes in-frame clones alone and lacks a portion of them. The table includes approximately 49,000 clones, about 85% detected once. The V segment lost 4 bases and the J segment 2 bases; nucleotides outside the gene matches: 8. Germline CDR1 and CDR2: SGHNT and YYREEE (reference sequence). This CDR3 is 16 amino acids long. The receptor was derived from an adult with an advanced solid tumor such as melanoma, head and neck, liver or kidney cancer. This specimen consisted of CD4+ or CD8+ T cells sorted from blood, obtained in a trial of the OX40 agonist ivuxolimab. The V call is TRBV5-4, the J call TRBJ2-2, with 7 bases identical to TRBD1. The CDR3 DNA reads TGTGCCAGCAGCAATGACAGGGATTTTAACACCGGGGAGCTGTTTTTT. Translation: CASSNDRDFNTGELFF.